The TCR beta chain under discussion was sequenced for a study of shared clonotypes between healthy human individuals. Study summary: In total, the donors were two women and three men aged 18 to 49.

The data were produced by immunoSEQ multiplex PCR, yet TCRdb's version contains in-frame clones alone and is incomplete. The table has 1.4 million to 1.5 million clones, roughly 97% seen once; the top ten hold roughly 1.2%. V gave up 0 bases and J gave up 8 bases, with 9 bases separating them. There are 13 residues in the CDR3. Germline values: CDR1 MNHNS, CDR2 SASEGT. The sample holds one count of this clone. The chain couples TRBV6-1 to TRBJ2-3; the D gene is possibly TRBD1 (6 bases). The sequenced material came from naive CD4+ T cells sorted from blood. The subset: CD45RA+ positively selected. The sequence was collected from a man under 40 in good health. CDR3 sequence: CASSEAGRGTQYF. CDR3 sequence (DNA): TGTGCCAGCAGTGAAGCCGGCAGGGGTACGCAGTATTTT.